This is a list of T cell receptor beta chains from one sample in a study of persistence of HIV-infected CD4 T cells. Assay: immunoSEQ multiplex PCR; the TCRdb copy retains only in-frame clones and omits some. The sample has about 45,000 clones; roughly nine tenths are singletons. What these receptors recognize is not known. The sequences come from CD4+ T cells sorted from PBMCs after roughly 18-hour stimulation, collected from a patient who received antiretroviral therapy. Receptor source: an adult man with HIV who was CMV-seropositive. The CDR3 runs from the conserved cysteine through the conserved F or W. Each record gives: clone size, J gene, V gene, D gene, CDR3 DNA, CDR3 protein. D genes are given only for firm matches. Size tells how often a clone was seen (once, few, many) or the class of an expanded clone, and some rows leave it out.

abundance: .; j_gene: TRBJ2-7; v_gene: TRBV5-1; d_gene: .; CDR3nt: TGCGCCAGCAGCTTTACAGGAGGAACCTTTTCCTACGAGCAGTACTTC; CDR3aa: CASSFTGGTFSYEQYF
abundance: .; j_gene: TRBJ1-3; v_gene: TRBV4-1; d_gene: TRBD1; CDR3nt: TGCGCCAGCAGCCGAAGTCACCTAGGCCCGGGACAGGGTCCTGGAAACACCATATATTTT; CDR3aa: CASSRSHLGPGQGPGNTIYF
abundance: medium-sized; j_gene: TRBJ2-3; v_gene: TRBV6-5; d_gene: .; CDR3nt: TGTGCCAGCAGCAGCACAGATACGCAGTATTTT; CDR3aa: CASSSTDTQYF
abundance: .; j_gene: TRBJ2-7; v_gene: TRBV29-1; d_gene: TRBD1; CDR3nt: TGCAGCGTGTCCTACCCGAGGGGGCGGTACGAGCAGTACTTC; CDR3aa: CSVSYPRGRYEQYF
abundance: .; j_gene: TRBJ2-2; v_gene: TRBV5-1; d_gene: TRBD1; CDR3nt: TGCGCCAGCAGCTTGGAGGGACAGGGGGCCGGGGAGCTGTTTTTT; CDR3aa: CASSLEGQGAGELFF
abundance: .; j_gene: TRBJ1-5; v_gene: TRBV20-1; d_gene: TRBD1; CDR3nt: TGCAGTGCTAGTCCGACAGGGTCGGGTCAGCCCCAGCATTTT; CDR3aa: CSASPTGSGQPQHF
abundance: .; j_gene: TRBJ2-2; v_gene: TRBV2; d_gene: TRBD2; CDR3nt: TGTGCCAGCAGCTCCCAGCGGGGGCAGAACACCGGGGAGCTGTTTTTT; CDR3aa: CASSSQRGQNTGELFF
abundance: .; j_gene: TRBJ1-4; v_gene: TRBV5-1; d_gene: .; CDR3nt: TGCGCCAGCAGCTTGGGCGGTAATGAAAAACTGTTTTTT; CDR3aa: CASSLGGNEKLFF
abundance: .; j_gene: TRBJ2-2; v_gene: TRBV6-5; d_gene: .; CDR3nt: TGTGCCAGCAGTTGGTCTAGCGCCGGGGAGCTGTTTTTT; CDR3aa: CASSWSSAGELFF
abundance: .; j_gene: TRBJ2-3; v_gene: TRBV13; d_gene: TRBD2; CDR3nt: TGTGCCAGCAGCTTACAGCGGGGAGACACGCAGTATTTT; CDR3aa: CASSLQRGDTQYF
abundance: .; j_gene: TRBJ2-2; v_gene: TRBV6-5; d_gene: TRBD1; CDR3nt: TGTGCCAGCAGTTCGGACAGGGGGCACACCGGGGAGCTGTTTTTT; CDR3aa: CASSSDRGHTGELFF
abundance: .; j_gene: TRBJ1-5; v_gene: TRBV6-5; d_gene: .; CDR3nt: TGTGCCAGCAGCATGCGCCTAGGTAATCAGCCCCAGCATTTT; CDR3aa: CASSMRLGNQPQHF
abundance: .; j_gene: TRBJ1-4; v_gene: TRBV24-1; d_gene: TRBD1; CDR3nt: TGTGCCACCAGTGATACTCGATCCGGGACAGGGGGGGAAAAACTGTTTTTT; CDR3aa: CATSDTRSGTGGEKLFF
abundance: .; j_gene: TRBJ1-3; v_gene: TRBV4-2; d_gene: .; CDR3nt: TGTGCCAGCAGCCAAGCAGGGACTGGAAACACCATATATTTT; CDR3aa: CASSQAGTGNTIYF
abundance: .; j_gene: TRBJ2-5; v_gene: TRBV18; d_gene: TRBD1; CDR3nt: TGTGCCAGCTCATTGGGACAGGGTGGAGAGACCCAGTACTTC; CDR3aa: CASSLGQGGETQYF
abundance: .; j_gene: TRBJ1-1; v_gene: TRBV3-1/TRBV3-2; d_gene: .; CDR3nt: TGTGCCAGCAGCCATTCCTGGCAGATCGAAGCTTTCTTT; CDR3aa: CASSHSWQIEAFF
abundance: .; j_gene: TRBJ2-3; v_gene: TRBV5-8; d_gene: .; CDR3nt: TGTGCCAGCAGCTCAAGAGGGTATAGGGCAGATACGCAGTATTTT; CDR3aa: CASSSRGYRADTQYF
abundance: .; j_gene: TRBJ1-5; v_gene: TRBV6-5; d_gene: TRBD1; CDR3nt: TGTGCCAACAGCCTGGACAGGGATAGCAATCAGCCCCAGCATTTT; CDR3aa: CANSLDRDSNQPQHF
abundance: .; j_gene: TRBJ1-2; v_gene: TRBV6-1; d_gene: TRBD1; CDR3nt: TGTGCCAGCAGTGAACCTCAGGGGGATGGCTACACCTTC; CDR3aa: CASSEPQGDGYTF
abundance: .; j_gene: TRBJ1-2; v_gene: TRBV7-8; d_gene: .; CDR3nt: TGTGCCAGCAGCCCAGCTTCGGTTCATGGCTACACCTTC; CDR3aa: CASSPASVHGYTF
abundance: .; j_gene: TRBJ2-7; v_gene: TRBV11-2; d_gene: TRBD2; CDR3nt: TGTGCCAGCAGCTTAGTAAAGCGGGGGGGCTACTACGAGCAGTACTTC; CDR3aa: CASSLVKRGGYYEQYF
abundance: .; j_gene: TRBJ1-5; v_gene: TRBV7-5; d_gene: .; CDR3nt: TGTGCCAGAAGAGGGGTCCAGGAGCTTCAGCCCCAGCATTTT; CDR3aa: CARRGVQELQPQHF
abundance: once; j_gene: TRBJ2-7; v_gene: TRBV5-6; d_gene: .; CDR3nt: TGTGCCAGCAGTTCCGGGGCCCCGTCGCAGTACTTC; CDR3aa: CASSSGAPSQYF
abundance: .; j_gene: TRBJ1-6; v_gene: TRBV5-1; d_gene: TRBD1; CDR3nt: TGCGCCAGCAGAGACAGGACAGGGGGCTCACCCCTCCACTTT; CDR3aa: CASRDRTGGSPLHF
abundance: .; j_gene: TRBJ1-6; v_gene: TRBV28; d_gene: .; CDR3nt: TGTGCCAGCAATCCCGCGGACGTCCTTAGCGCACCCCTCCACTTT; CDR3aa: CASNPADVLSAPLHF
abundance: .; j_gene: TRBJ2-3; v_gene: TRBV6-5; d_gene: TRBD1; CDR3nt: TGTGCCAGCAGCCAGACAGGGGCCAACACAGATACGCAGTATTTT; CDR3aa: CASSQTGANTDTQYF
abundance: .; j_gene: TRBJ2-7; v_gene: TRBV5-4; d_gene: TRBD2; CDR3nt: TGTGCCAGCAGCTTTGGCGGGGGGCCTACCTCCTACGAGCAGTACTTC; CDR3aa: CASSFGGGPTSYEQYF
abundance: .; j_gene: TRBJ2-3; v_gene: TRBV28; d_gene: .; CDR3nt: TGTGCCAGCAGCCCATGGGGTACGCAGTATTTT; CDR3aa: CASSPWGTQYF